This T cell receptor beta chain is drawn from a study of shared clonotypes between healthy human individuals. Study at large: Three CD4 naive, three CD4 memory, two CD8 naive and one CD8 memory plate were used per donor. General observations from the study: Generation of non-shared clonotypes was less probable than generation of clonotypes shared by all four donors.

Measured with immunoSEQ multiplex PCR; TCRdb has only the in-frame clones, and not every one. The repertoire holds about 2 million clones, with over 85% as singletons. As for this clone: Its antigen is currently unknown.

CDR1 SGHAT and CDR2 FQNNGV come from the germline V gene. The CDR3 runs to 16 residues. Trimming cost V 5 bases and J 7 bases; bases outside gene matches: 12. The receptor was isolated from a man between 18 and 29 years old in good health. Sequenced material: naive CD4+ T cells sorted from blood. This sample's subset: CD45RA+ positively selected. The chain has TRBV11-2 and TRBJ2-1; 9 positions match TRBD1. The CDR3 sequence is CASSISGTGLSNEQFF. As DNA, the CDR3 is TGTGCCAGCAGCATATCCGGGACAGGGCTTTCTAATGAGCAGTTCTTC.